This TCR beta chain was identified in a study of cytomegalovirus exposure and HLA in healthy donors. Study background: An early release of data contained 80 million to 85 million unique TCRs, which came from HLA-typed donors.

This PCR relied on a set of 60 Vbeta primers and 13 Jbeta primers. Profiled with immunoSEQ multiplex PCR; TCRdb holds only in-frame clones, not every one. Among 150,000 to 180,000 clones listed, more than 70% were seen once. Points from the study as a whole: TRBV6-2, TRBV6-3 and some other V segments were excluded as indistinguishable. For most TCR beta V segments, an earlier analysis put the productive rate at about 87% or about 30% of the time. In vitro, a few CMV-associated chains proved specific for CMV antigens.

The V gene's germline CDR1 is GTSNPN and CDR2 SVGIG (reference sequence). This CDR3 region has 14 residues. A word on this clone: The target antigen is unknown.

The specimen was PBMCs. This receptor was identified in a woman in her thirties or forties in good health and CMV-seropositive. The chain carries TRBV30 and TRBJ2-5; D may be TRBD2 (5 bases). Judging by the DNA end, TRBJ2-7 fits better; the J call may be wrong. The CDR3 spells CAWSVGLGGYEQYF. The DNA for the CDR3 is TGTGCCTGGAGTGTTGGACTTGGAGGCTACGAGCAGTACTTC.